This entry describes one T cell receptor beta chain. Primed by a sample-barcoded 5' primer and a J-beta primer mix, a second PCR proceeded for roughly 7 to 11 cycles. TCRdb re-derived calls from the 5' RACE reads in MiXCR, one entry per CDR3 protein. The table includes 790,000 or so distinct CDR3 sequences, more than 55% detected once. The data originate from a study of blood T cells in healthy people across ages. CDR1 is DFQATT and CDR2 is SNEGSKA in the germline V gene (reference sequence). The CDR3 contains 15 residues. The chain recombines TRBV20-1 with TRBJ2-7, with TRBD2 matching 7 bases. The J call may be wrong; the DNA end is better matched by TRBJ2-5. The sequenced sample consisted of blood. This clonotype was sampled from a man aged 40-55 years in good health. CDR3 region: CSVGVRREGGETQYF. CDR3 DNA sequence: TGCAGTGTAGGAGTCCGCAGGGAGGGAGGAGAGACCCAGTACTTC.